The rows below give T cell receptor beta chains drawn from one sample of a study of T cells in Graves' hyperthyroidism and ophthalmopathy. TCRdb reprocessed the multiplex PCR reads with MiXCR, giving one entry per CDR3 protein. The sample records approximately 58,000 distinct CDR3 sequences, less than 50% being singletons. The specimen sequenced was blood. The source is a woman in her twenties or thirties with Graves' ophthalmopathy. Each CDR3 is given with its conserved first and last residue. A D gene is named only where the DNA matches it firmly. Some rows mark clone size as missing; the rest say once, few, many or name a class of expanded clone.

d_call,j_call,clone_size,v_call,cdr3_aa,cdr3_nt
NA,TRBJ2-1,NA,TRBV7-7,CASSKTRSYNEKFF,TGTGCTAGCAGCAAAACGAGGTCCTACAATGAGAAGTTCTTC
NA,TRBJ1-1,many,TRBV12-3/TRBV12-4,CTSRRRTEAFF,TGTACCAGCAGGCGACGGACTGAAGCTTTCTTT
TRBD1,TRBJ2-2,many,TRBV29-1,CSVEDRTGGGGGELFF,TGCAGCGTTGAAGATCGGACAGGGGGTGGGGGCGGGGAGCTGTTTTTT
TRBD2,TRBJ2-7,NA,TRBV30,CAWSVGGSAHEQYF,TGTGCCTGGAGTGTAGGCGGGAGTGCCCACGAGCAGTACTTC
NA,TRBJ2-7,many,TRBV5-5,CASSFWAAEQYF,TGTGCCAGCAGCTTCTGGGCAGCCGAGCAGTACTTC
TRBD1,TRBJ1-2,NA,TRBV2,CASSRTGSGYTF,TGTGCCAGCTCTCGGACAGGTTCTGGCTACACCTTC
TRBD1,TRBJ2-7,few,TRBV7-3,CASSAGTGVHEQYF,TGTGCCAGCAGTGCCGGGACAGGGGTTCACGAGCAGTACTTC
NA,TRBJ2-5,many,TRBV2,CASSVSLQETQYF,TGTGCCAGCAGTGTGTCTCTTCAAGAGACCCAGTACTTC
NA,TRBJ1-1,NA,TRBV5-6,CASSLGRVTEAFF,TGTGCCAGCAGCTTGGGTCGGGTGACGGAAGCTTTCTTT
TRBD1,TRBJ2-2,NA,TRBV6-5,CASSYYLRQGENTGELFF,TGTGCCAGCAGTTACTACCTAAGACAGGGGGAGAACACCGGGGAGCTGTTTTTT
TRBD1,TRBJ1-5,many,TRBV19,CATSTGRLTATEIRNQPQHF,TGTGCCACCTCGACAGGGAGACTCACCGCGACCGAGATACGCAATCAGCCCCAGCATTTT